The T cell receptor (beta chain) described here comes from a study of blood T cell repertoires in COVID-19 (dated by TCRdb to the early 2020s). With respect to the entire study: Samples from collaborators originated in the United States, Italy and Spain and spanned both the acute and convalescent phases of COVID-19. The material from the prospective study consisted of cDNA or gDNA derived from T cells, B-cell-depleted T cells, or PBMCs. The dataset comprised deeply sampled blood TCRbeta repertoires from subjects exposed to, actively infected with, or recovered from COVID-19. The repertoires were released in a freely available public database meant as a resource for research on the immune response to SARS-CoV-2. The samples were drawn from the first 160 participants of the ongoing ImmuneRACE study and from 950 to 1,500 subjects provided by 6 global collaborators. A de-identified subject ID, COVID-19 status, age in years and sex were almost always included in the sample metadata. HLA class I and class II types, where available, came from metadata supplied by the sample provider rather than from assay-based typing. Overall study results and their limits: The quantity of clinical and demographic metadata differed by source and by participant and was supplied without curation.

The immunoSEQ Assay, a bias-controlled multiplex PCR, was used to amplify TCRbeta CDR3 regions from genomic DNA. The authors' analysis ran thus. Nucleated cell counts per sample were estimated from amplification of reference gene primers within the assay. Sequence reads were collapsed and filtered to measure the absolute abundance of every unique TCRbeta CDR3 rearrangement. Productive Simpson clonality was computed per sample as the square root of Simpson's diversity index over productive rearrangements. Sourced from immuneACCESS, this table was stored by TCRdb with only in-frame sequences that have V and J called. A share of the clones is absent; for the studies checked, an unresolved V gene accounts for under half, and the remainder has no known explanation. V, J and clone size derive from that table, while D and trimming were established from the DNA sequence. Here the sample has approximately 230,000 clones; approximately 90% occur a single time. The ten largest clonotypes hold approximately 1.9% of the sample.

V loses 3 bases, J loses 0 bases, and the germline ends lie 8 bases apart. Taken from cysteine to phenylalanine, the CDR3 has 15 residues. Just CDR3 DNA is preserved here, 45 bases in frame from base 1. CDR1 and CDR2 were assigned from the germline V gene as KGHDR and SFDVKD. This clone appeared a few times. No antigen is known for it. Per-base quality was not reported, and no clone a single base away is much larger than it. Enrolling through a virtual design, the prospective study's participants ranged in age from roughly 18 to 90 years and lived across 20 to 30 United States geographic areas. To assign participants to cohorts, the prospective study relied on clinical history that participants themselves reported in a screening survey and a study questionnaire. ImmuneRACE Cohort 3 recovered participants were defined by two consecutive negative NP/OP PCR tests, healthcare professional clearance, or symptom resolution. Each participant in the prospective study had whole blood, serum and a nasopharyngeal or oropharyngeal swab collected by mobile phlebotomists. Additional blood draws and questionnaires over an approximately two-month period could optionally be provided by prospective study participants. Blood samples from the prospective study were shipped frozen or at room temperature prior to DNA extraction.

Sequencing was done on a sample of PBMCs or T cells enriched from blood (not recorded which). This clonotype originated in a woman aged 18-29 years who had recovered from COVID-19. The chain links TRBV24-1 with TRBJ1-3; a tentative D match to TRBD1 spans 6 bases. The CDR3 reads as follows: CATSDPQGSGNTIYF. The DNA reads TGTGCCACCAGTGATCCACAGGGCTCTGGAAACACCATATATTTT.